Listed below are T cell receptor beta chains from one sample, sequenced in a study of blood T cell repertoires in COVID-19. Profiling relied on immunoSEQ multiplex PCR, and the TCRdb table lists in-frame clones only, not all of them. The top ten clones hold under 3.5% of a sample with 100,000 to 150,000 clones, approximately 85% of them seen once. Specimen: peripheral blood. Source of these receptors: a woman older than 75 with COVID-19, enrolled during active disease. Each CDR3 is given with its conserved first and last residue. A D gene is named only where the DNA matches it firmly. Only part of the rows carry a size: once, few, many, or a class if the clone is expanded.

V gene	D gene	clone size	J gene	CDR3 DNA	CDR3 protein
TRBV12-3/TRBV12-4	NA	NA	TRBJ1-1	TGTGCCAGCAGTTTCGTGGGGGCGGCTGAAGCTTTCTTT	CASSFVGAAEAFF
TRBV2	TRBD1	once	TRBJ1-2	TGTGCCGGCAAGGGGGCGGAGAACTATGGCTACACCTTC	CAGKGAENYGYTF
TRBV3-1/TRBV3-2	TRBD2	NA	TRBJ2-7	TGTGCCAGCAGCCAAGAGCGCACTAGCGGGAGGCCCCCCGAGCAGTACTTC	CASSQERTSGRPPEQYF
TRBV14	NA	NA	TRBJ2-5	TGTGCCAGCAGCCAAGTATCCCGGGCCCAGTACTTC	CASSQVSRAQYF
TRBV6-6	NA	NA	TRBJ2-1	TGTGCCAGCAGTTACTCGAGTGAGAGGAATGAGCAGTTCTTC	CASSYSSERNEQFF
TRBV19	TRBD1	few	TRBJ1-3	TGTGCCAGTTTACAGGGGTCTTCTGGAAACACCATATATTTT	CASLQGSSGNTIYF
TRBV4-1	TRBD1	NA	TRBJ1-1	TGCGCCAGCAGCCAAGAGTTGGACAGGGCTGAAGCTTTCTTT	CASSQELDRAEAFF
TRBV6-5	NA	NA	TRBJ1-3	TGTGCCAGCACCGACAGTGTACGGGACACCATATATTTT	CASTDSVRDTIYF
TRBV4-3	TRBD1	NA	TRBJ1-2	TGCGCCAGCAGCCCGGGACAGGGTCACAGCTACACCTTC	CASSPGQGHSYTF
TRBV5-1	NA	once	TRBJ2-2	TGCGCCAGCAGCTTAACAGCGAACACCGGGGAGCTGTTTTTT	CASSLTANTGELFF
TRBV11-2	TRBD2	NA	TRBJ2-2	TGTGCCAGCAGCTTGATCGCGGGAGCCGGGGAGCTGTTTTTT	CASSLIAGAGELFF
TRBV28	TRBD1	NA	TRBJ1-5	TGTGCCAGCAGTTTTCCCGGGACAGTCAATCAGCCCCAGCATTTT	CASSFPGTVNQPQHF
TRBV18	NA	NA	TRBJ2-2	TGTGCCAGCTCACCATCTTCCGGGGAGCTGTTTTTT	CASSPSSGELFF
TRBV2	NA	NA	TRBJ1-3	TGTGCCAGCAGTGGTCAGGGGTCTGGAAACACCATATATTTT	CASSGQGSGNTIYF
TRBV5-1	NA	NA	TRBJ1-5	TGCGCCAGCAGCTTGGGAGTAAATCAGCCCCAGCATTTT	CASSLGVNQPQHF
TRBV9	NA	NA	TRBJ2-3	TGTGCCAGCAGCGCGACTAGTTCCCCAGATACGCAGTATTTT	CASSATSSPDTQYF
TRBV7-2	NA	NA	TRBJ1-2	TGTGCCAGCAGCTCGCGGGGCTCACCGGTCGATGGCTACACCTTC	CASSSRGSPVDGYTF
TRBV24-1	TRBD1	NA	TRBJ1-2	TGTGCCACCAGAAAAGGACAGGGAGGTGGCTACACCTTC	CATRKGQGGGYTF